This T cell receptor (beta chain) was captured in a study of cytomegalovirus exposure and HLA in healthy donors. As for the study in general: Most donors, about 82% of 398 genotyped, fell in the Caucasian-associated ancestry cluster.

This CDR3 has 14 residues. Germline CDR1 reads SGHRS; CDR2 reads YFSETQ. After removal of 4 bases from V and 4 bases from J, the junction contained 6 bases not matched to a gene. PCR involved 60 Vbeta and 13 Jbeta primers. TCRdb's table, derived via immunoSEQ multiplex PCR, lists solely in-frame clones and lacks some. The sample yields approximately 150,000 clones, 73% seen once. The sample consisted of PBMCs. The rearrangement joins TRBV5-1 to TRBJ2-3; TRBD2 matches 7 bases. The receptor's source is a woman aged 18 to 35 in good health and CMV-seronegative. DNA of the CDR3: TGCGCCAGCAGCGCGGGAGACGGGGCAGATACGCAGTATTTT. Protein product: CASSAGDGADTQYF.